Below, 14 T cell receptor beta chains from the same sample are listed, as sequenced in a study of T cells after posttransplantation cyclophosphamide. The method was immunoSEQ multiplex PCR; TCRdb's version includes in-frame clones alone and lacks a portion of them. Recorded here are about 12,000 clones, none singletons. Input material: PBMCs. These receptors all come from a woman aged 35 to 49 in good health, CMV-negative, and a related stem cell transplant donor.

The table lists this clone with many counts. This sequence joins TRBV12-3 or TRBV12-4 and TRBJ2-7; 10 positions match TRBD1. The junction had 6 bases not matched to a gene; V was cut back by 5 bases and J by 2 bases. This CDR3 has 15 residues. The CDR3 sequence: CASSPAGTGAYEQYF. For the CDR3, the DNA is TGTGCCAGCAGTCCCGCCGGGACAGGGGCCTACGAGCAGTACTTC.

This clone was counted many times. CDR3 residues: CASSYLERQTQYF. The CDR3 coding sequence is TGTGCCAGCAGTTATCTAGAGCGGCAGACCCAGTACTTC. The V and J genes are TRBV6-6 and TRBJ2-5; TRBD2 is a possible D gene (5 bases). The CDR3 has 13 residues. V lost 3 bases and J lost 6, with 11 bases in between. Germline assignment: CDR1 MNHNY and CDR2 SVGAGI (reference sequence).

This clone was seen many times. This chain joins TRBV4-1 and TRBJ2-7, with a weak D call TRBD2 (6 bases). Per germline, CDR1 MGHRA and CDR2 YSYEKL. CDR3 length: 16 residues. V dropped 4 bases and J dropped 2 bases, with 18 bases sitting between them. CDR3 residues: CASSRGVFGGTYEQYF. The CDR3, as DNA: TGCGCCAGCAGCCGAGGGGTCTTCGGGGGAACCTACGAGCAGTACTTC.

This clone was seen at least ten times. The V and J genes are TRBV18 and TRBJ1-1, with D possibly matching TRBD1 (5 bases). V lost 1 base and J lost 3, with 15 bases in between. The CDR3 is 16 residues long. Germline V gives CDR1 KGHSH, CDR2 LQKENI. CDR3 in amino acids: CASSPRLAGIDTEAFF. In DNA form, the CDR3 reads TGTGCCAGCTCACCACGTCTGGCAGGGATAGACACTGAAGCTTTCTTT.

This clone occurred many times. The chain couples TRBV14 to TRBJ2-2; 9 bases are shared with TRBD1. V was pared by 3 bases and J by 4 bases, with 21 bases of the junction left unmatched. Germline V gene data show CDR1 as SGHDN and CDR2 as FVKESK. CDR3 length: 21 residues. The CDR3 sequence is CASSHTPRAGTGKWGTGELFF. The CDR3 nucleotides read TGTGCCAGCAGCCATACGCCACGGGCCGGGACAGGGAAGTGGGGCACCGGGGAGCTGTTTTTT.

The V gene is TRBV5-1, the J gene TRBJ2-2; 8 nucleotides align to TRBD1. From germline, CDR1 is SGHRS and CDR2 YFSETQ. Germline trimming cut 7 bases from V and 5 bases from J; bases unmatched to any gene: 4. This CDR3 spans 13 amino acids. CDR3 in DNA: TGCGCCAGCCGAACAGGGGGAACCGGGGAGCTGTTTTTT. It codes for CASRTGGTGELFF.

CDR3: CASVAGNTDTQYF. The CDR3 bases are TGTGCCAGCGTAGCGGGAAACACAGATACGCAGTATTTT. The rearrangement uses TRBV28 and TRBJ2-3, with 8 bases lining up with TRBD2. Germline V CDR1 and CDR2: MDHEN, SYDVKM. With V trimmed by 8 bases and J by 2 bases, 3 bases remained unmatched. This CDR3 contains 13 residues.

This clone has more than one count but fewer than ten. CDR3 sequence reads: CASSRTSGGGSDTQYF. In DNA, the CDR3 is TGTGCCAGCAGCCGGACTAGCGGGGGGGGGTCAGATACGCAGTATTTT. The chain is built from TRBV7-3 and TRBJ2-3; 15 positions agree with TRBD2. The trim removed 5 bases at V and 4 bases at J, leaving 4 bases unmatched. CDR3 length: 16 amino acids. Germline lookup yields CDR1 SGHTA and CDR2 FQGTGA.

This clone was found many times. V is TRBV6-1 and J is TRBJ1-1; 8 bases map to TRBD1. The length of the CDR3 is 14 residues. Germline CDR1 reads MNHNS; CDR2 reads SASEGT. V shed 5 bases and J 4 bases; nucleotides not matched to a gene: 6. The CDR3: CASSSYRGTTEAFF. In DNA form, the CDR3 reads TGTGCCAGCAGTTCTTACAGGGGGACCACTGAAGCTTTCTTT.

The CDR3 reads CASRYHTGRYGYTF. CDR3 DNA: TGTGCCAGTAGATATCATACAGGACGCTATGGCTACACCTTC. V and J are TRBV19 and TRBJ1-2, with a weak D call TRBD1 (5 bases). The germline V and J ends were trimmed by 6 bases and 4 bases, with 15 bases remaining between them. In germline, CDR1 is LNHDA, CDR2 SQIVND (reference sequence). The CDR3 totals 14 residues.

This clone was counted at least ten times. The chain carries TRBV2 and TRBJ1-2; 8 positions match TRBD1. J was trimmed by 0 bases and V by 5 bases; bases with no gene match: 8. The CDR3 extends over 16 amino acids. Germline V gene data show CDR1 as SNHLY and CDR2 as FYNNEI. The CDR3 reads CASSTGTGLANYGYTF. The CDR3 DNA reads TGTGCCAGCAGTACCGGGACAGGCCTAGCTAACTATGGCTACACCTTC.

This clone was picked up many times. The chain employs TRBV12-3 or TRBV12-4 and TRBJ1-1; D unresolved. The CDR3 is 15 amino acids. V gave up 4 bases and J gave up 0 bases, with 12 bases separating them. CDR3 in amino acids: CASSSLQELNTEAFF. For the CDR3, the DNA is TGTGCCAGCAGTTCCTTACAAGAATTGAACACTGAAGCTTTCTTT.

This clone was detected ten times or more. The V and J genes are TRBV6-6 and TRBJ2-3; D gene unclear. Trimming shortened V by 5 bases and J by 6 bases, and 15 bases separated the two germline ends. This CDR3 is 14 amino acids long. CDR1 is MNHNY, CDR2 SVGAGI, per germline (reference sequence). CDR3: CASSHPSRGDTQYF. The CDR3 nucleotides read TGTGCCAGCAGTCACCCCTCCAGAGGTGATACGCAGTATTTT.

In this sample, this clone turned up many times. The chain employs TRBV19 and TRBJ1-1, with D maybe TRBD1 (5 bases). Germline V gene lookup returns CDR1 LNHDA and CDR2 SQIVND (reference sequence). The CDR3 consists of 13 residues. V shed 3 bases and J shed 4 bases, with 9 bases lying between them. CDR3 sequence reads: CASSIRGGTEAFF. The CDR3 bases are TGTGCCAGTAGTATCCGGGGGGGCACTGAAGCTTTCTTT.